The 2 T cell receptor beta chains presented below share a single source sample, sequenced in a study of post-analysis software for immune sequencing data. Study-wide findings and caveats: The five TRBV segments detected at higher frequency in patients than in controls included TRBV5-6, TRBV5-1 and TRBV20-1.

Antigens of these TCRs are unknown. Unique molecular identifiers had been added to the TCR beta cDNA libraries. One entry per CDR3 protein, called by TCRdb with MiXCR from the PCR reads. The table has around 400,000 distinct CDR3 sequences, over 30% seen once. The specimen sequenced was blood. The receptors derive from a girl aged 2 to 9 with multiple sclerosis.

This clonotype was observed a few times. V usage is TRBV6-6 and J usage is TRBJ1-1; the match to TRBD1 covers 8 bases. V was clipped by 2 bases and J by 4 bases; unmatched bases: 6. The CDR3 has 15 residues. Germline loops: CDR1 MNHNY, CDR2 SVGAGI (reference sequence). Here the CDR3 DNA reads TGTGCCAGCAGTTACGAGGTGGACAGGGCCACTGAAGCTTTCTTT. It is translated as CASSYEVDRATEAFF.

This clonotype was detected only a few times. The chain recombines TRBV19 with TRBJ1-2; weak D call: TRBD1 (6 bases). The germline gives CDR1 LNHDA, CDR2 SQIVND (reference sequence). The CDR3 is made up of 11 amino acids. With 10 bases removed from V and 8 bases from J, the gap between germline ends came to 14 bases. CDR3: CATLTGRGYTF. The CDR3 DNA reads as TGTGCCACGCTCACAGGGCGCGGCTACACCTTC.